These 14 T cell receptor beta chains originate from one sample sequenced in a study of T cells after yellow fever vaccination. MiXCR, run by TCRdb on the 5' RACE reads, gives a single entry per CDR3 protein. The sample consists of about 340,000 distinct CDR3 sequences, around 12% of them appearing once. This specimen consisted of CD4+ T cells sorted from PBMCs, obtained 15 days after the yellow fever booster vaccination. These receptors were taken from a man in his late teens or twenties who received the YFV17D yellow fever vaccine.

This clonotype occurred a few times. J is TRBJ2-5 and V is TRBV4-1; D gene uncertain. This CDR3 region has 13 residues. V lost 4 bases and J 7 bases, leaving 13 bases between the germline ends. From germline, CDR1 is MGHRA and CDR2 YSYEKL. DNA for the CDR3: TGCGCCAGCAGCCCACAGCTCCGAGGGACCCAGTACTTC. Translating it yields CASSPQLRGTQYF.

This clonotype was counted only a few times. The rearrangement uses TRBV7-2 and TRBJ1-1; 7 nucleotides align to TRBD1. The junction had 7 bases not matched to a gene; V was cut back by 6 bases and J by 0 bases. CDR1 SGHTA and CDR2 FQGNSA come from the germline V gene. The CDR3 runs 15 residues. The CDR3 DNA follows: TGTGCCAGCAGTCGGACAGGCACCATGAACACTGAAGCTTTCTTT. Its translation: CASSRTGTMNTEAFF. The complete variable domain, with remaining parts taken from reference TRBV7-2 and TRBJ1-1, reads GAGVSQSPSNKVTEKGKDVELRCDPISGHTALYWYRQSLGQGLEFLIYFQGNSAPDKSGLPSDRFSAERTGGSVSTLTIQRTQQEDSAVYLCASSRTGTMNTEAFFGQGTRLTVV.

This clonotype was found a few times. The V and J genes are TRBV5-1 and TRBJ2-2; 9 bases are a match to TRBD1. The junction had 11 bases not matched to a gene; V was cut back by 4 bases and J by 4 bases. Germline assignment: CDR1 SGHRS and CDR2 YFSETQ. The CDR3 length is 17 residues. The CDR3, as DNA: TGCGCCAGCAGCCGATCTCCGGGACAGGGTGCCACCGGGGAGCTGTTTTTT. This encodes CASSRSPGQGATGELFF.

This clonotype was counted only a few times. V gene TRBV9 combines with J gene TRBJ2-5, with D perhaps matching TRBD1 or TRBD2 (5 bases each). The V gene lost 0 bases and the J gene lost 6 bases, with 15 bases spanning the gap. This CDR3 spans 15 amino acids. Germline V gene sequence: CDR1 SGDLS, CDR2 YYNGEE. CDR3 DNA: TGTGCCAGCAGCGTAGGCCGGGGCCCCAGTCAGACCCAGTACTTC. It codes for CASSVGRGPSQTQYF.

This sequence joins TRBV20-1 and TRBJ1-1, with D uncertain. The germline V gene has CDR1 DFQATT and CDR2 SNEGSKA (reference sequence). V lost 0 bases to trimming and J lost 1 base, with 9 bases between them. The CDR3 loop spans 14 amino acids. CDR3 bases: TGCAGTGCTAGAGATCTTTCGGCGAACACTGAAGCTTTCTTT. This codes for CSARDLSANTEAFF.

This clonotype was found many times. The chain is built from TRBV7-2 and TRBJ2-1; D gene unclear. V was cut by 3 bases and J by 10 bases, with 19 bases left in between. Looked up from germline, CDR1 is SGHTA and CDR2 is FQGNSA. The CDR3 totals 15 residues. In nucleotides, the CDR3 is TGTGCCAGCAGCTTTCTCCGGACCAGGTTTGGAGAGCAGTTCTTC. It yields the protein CASSFLRTRFGEQFF.

This clonotype came up a few times. This chain joins TRBV7-2 and TRBJ1-6; D may be TRBD1 (6 bases). The length of the CDR3 is 15 residues. Germline lookup yields CDR1 SGHTA and CDR2 FQGNSA. V shed 1 base and J shed 5 bases, with 9 bases lying between them. CDR3 loop: CASSLEGQNNSPLHF. CDR3 DNA sequence: TGTGCCAGCAGCTTAGAAGGACAGAATAATTCACCCCTCCACTTT. Together with reference TRBV7-2 and TRBJ1-6, the CDR3 gives the full variable domain: GAGVSQSPSNKVTEKGKDVELRCDPISGHTALYWYRQSLGQGLEFLIYFQGNSAPDKSGLPSDRFSAERTGGSVSTLTIQRTQQEDSAVYLCASSLEGQNNSPLHFGNGTRLTVT.

This clonotype was counted only a few times. The V call is TRBV4-3, the J call TRBJ1-2; no clear D. The V gene lost 2 bases and the J gene lost 4 bases, with 20 bases spanning the gap. The CDR3 sequence is 17 residues long. Germline lookup yields CDR1 LGHNA and CDR2 YSLEER. This chain's CDR3 is CASSQNDETRSIYGYTF. CDR3 nucleotide sequence: TGCGCCAGCAGCCAAAATGACGAAACGCGATCGATCTATGGCTACACCTTC.

The chain uses TRBV4-2 and TRBJ1-5, with TRBD1 identical over 9 bases. The CDR3 contains 15 residues. J lost 5 bases, V lost 2 bases, and 4 bases had no gene match. Germline V CDR1 and CDR2: LGHNA, YNFKEQ. CDR3 in amino acids: CASSQQQGADQPQHF. CDR3 nucleotide sequence: TGTGCCAGCAGCCAACAACAGGGGGCAGATCAGCCCCAGCATTTT.

This clonotype occurred a few times. The chain employs TRBV5-8 and TRBJ1-5, with no clear D. The CDR3 totals 14 residues. Germline lookup yields CDR1 SGHTS and CDR2 YDEGEE. V lost 4 bases, J lost 1 base, and 9 bases lay in between. CDR3 in amino acids: CASSAGISNQPQHF. The DNA of the CDR3 is TGTGCCAGCAGCGCGGGGATCAGCAATCAGCCCCAGCATTTT.

This clonotype has at least ten counts. The rearrangement links TRBV10-3 to TRBJ2-3; TRBD2 agrees at 7 bases. CDR3 length: 14 residues. The germline V gene encodes CDR1 ENHRY and CDR2 SYGVKD. V shed 6 bases, J shed 4 bases, and the junction held 7 bases outside the gene matches. The CDR3 nucleotides are TGTGCCATCAGCCCAGGCGGGGGATCAGATACGCAGTATTTT. Its translation: CAISPGGGSDTQYF.

The chain couples TRBV6-2 or TRBV6-3 to TRBJ1-5; D remains ambiguous. Germline CDR1 MNHEY, CDR2 SVGEGT. V dropped 8 bases and J dropped 7 bases, with 12 bases sitting between them. The CDR3 loop spans 12 amino acids. CDR3 in amino acids: CASSDRRQPQHF. The CDR3 DNA is TGTGCCAGCTCGGACCGTCGGCAGCCCCAGCATTTT.

The chain uses TRBV7-6 and TRBJ2-1, with D possibly being TRBD1 (6 bases). Germline V gives CDR1 SGHVS, CDR2 FNYEAQ. V lost 5 bases to trimming and J lost 5 bases, with 10 bases between them. There are 13 residues in the CDR3. The CDR3 is CASSARQDNEQFF. The DNA for the CDR3 is TGTGCCAGCAGCGCTCGACAGGACAATGAGCAGTTCTTC. The whole variable domain, remainder taken from reference TRBV7-6 and TRBJ2-1, is GAGVSQSPRYKVTKRGQDVALRCDPISGHVSLYWYRQALGQGPEFLTYFNYEAQQDKSGLPNDRFSAERPEGSISTLTIQRTEQRDSAMYRCASSARQDNEQFFGPGTRLTVL.

The chain couples TRBV6-1 to TRBJ2-5; TRBD2 might be the D (5 bases). The CDR3 sequence is 13 residues long. Looked up from germline, CDR1 is MNHNS and CDR2 is SASEGT. Trimming cost V 2 bases and J 7 bases, with 11 bases left between them. The DNA for the CDR3 is TGTGCCAGCAGTGAATCGCGGGTGGGGACCCAGTACTTC. Amino acids: CASSESRVGTQYF.